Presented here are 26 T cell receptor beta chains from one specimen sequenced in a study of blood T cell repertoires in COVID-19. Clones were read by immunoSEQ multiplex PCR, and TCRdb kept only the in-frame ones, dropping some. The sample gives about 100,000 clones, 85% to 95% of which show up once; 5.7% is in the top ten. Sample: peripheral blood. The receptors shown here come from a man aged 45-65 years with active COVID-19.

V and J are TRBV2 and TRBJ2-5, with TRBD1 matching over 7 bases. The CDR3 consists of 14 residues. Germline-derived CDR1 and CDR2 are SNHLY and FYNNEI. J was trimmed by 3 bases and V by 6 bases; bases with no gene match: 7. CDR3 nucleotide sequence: TGTGCCAGCAGGCCCCCCGGGACAGAAGAGACCCAGTACTTC. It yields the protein CASRPPGTEETQYF.

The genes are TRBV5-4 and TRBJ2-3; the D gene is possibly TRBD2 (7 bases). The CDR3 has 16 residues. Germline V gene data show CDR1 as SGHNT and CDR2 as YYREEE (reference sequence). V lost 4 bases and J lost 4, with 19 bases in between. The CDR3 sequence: CASSLLGGRGADTQYF. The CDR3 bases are TGTGCCAGCAGCCTGCTTGGTGGGAGGGGGGCAGATACGCAGTATTTT.

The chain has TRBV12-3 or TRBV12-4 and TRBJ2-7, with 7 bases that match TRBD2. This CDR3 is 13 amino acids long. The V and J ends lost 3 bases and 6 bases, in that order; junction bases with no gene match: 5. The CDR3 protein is CASSFAGRGEQYF. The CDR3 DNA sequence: TGTGCCAGCAGTTTCGCAGGGAGGGGCGAGCAGTACTTC.

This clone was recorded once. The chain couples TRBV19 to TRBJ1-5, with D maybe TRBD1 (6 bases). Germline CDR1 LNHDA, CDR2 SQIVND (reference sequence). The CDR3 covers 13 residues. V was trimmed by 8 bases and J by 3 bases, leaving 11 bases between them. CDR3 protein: CASSDSANQPQHF. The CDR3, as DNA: TGTGCCAGTTCGGACAGCGCCAATCAGCCCCAGCATTTT.

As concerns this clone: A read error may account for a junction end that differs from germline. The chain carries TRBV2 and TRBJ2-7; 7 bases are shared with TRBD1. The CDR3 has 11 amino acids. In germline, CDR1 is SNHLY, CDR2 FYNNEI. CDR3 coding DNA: TGTGCCAGCAGTGCCGGACAGGTCAAAGACTTC. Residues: CASSAGQVKDF.

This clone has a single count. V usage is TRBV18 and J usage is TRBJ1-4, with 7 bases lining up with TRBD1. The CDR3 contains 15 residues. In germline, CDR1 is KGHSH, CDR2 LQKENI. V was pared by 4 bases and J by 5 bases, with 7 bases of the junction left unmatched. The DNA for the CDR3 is TGTGCCAGCTCACAGTCCGGGACAGAAAATGAAAAACTGTTTTTT. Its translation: CASSQSGTENEKLFF.

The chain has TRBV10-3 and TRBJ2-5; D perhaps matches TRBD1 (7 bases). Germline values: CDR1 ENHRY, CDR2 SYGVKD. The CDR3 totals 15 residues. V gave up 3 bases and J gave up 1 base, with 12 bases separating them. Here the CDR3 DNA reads TGTGCCATCAGTGAATTTCAGGGGGGCCAAGAGACCCAGTACTTC. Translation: CAISEFQGGQETQYF.

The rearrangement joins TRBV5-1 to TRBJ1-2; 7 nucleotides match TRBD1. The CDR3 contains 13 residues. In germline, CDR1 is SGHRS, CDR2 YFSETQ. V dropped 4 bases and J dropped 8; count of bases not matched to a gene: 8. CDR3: CASSPDRVGGYTF. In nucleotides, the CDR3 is TGCGCCAGCAGCCCTGACAGGGTCGGCGGCTACACCTTC.

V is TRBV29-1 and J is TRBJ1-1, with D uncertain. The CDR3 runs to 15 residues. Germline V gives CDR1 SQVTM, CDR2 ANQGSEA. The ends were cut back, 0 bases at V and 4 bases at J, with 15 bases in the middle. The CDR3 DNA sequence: TGCAGCGTTGAAGATTCGACGACTCAGAGCACTGAAGCTTTCTTT. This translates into CSVEDSTTQSTEAFF.

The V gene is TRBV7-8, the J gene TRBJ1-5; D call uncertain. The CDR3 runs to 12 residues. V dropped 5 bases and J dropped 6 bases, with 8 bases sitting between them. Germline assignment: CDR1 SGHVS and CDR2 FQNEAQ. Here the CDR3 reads CASSPTGQPQHF. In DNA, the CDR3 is TGTGCCAGCAGCCCCACCGGTCAGCCCCAGCATTTT.

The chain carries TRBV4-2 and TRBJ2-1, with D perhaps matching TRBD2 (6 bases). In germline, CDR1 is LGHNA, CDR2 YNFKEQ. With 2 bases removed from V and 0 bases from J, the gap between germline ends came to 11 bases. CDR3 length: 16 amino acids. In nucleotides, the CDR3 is TGTGCCAGCAGCCAAATAGCGGAGAGCTCCTACAATGAGCAGTTCTTC. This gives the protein CASSQIAESSYNEQFF.

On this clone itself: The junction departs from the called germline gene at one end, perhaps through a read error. CDR3 DNA: TGCACCAGCAGCCAAGGGCATACCTCTGGAAACACCATATATTTT. Protein: CTSSQGHTSGNTIYF. The chain recombines TRBV4-1 with TRBJ1-3; no clear D. Germline CDR1 and CDR2: MGHRA and YSYEKL. CDR3 length: 15 residues.

The CDR3 coding sequence is TGTGCCAGCAGTATAGCGGGTAGCAGCACAGATACGCAGTATTTT. This sequence encodes CASSIAGSSTDTQYF. This chain connects TRBV2 to TRBJ2-3; 7 nucleotides line up with TRBD2. The germline V gene encodes CDR1 SNHLY and CDR2 FYNNEI. Trimming at V came to 5 bases and at J to 0 bases, leaving 5 bases not matched to a gene. The CDR3 totals 15 residues.

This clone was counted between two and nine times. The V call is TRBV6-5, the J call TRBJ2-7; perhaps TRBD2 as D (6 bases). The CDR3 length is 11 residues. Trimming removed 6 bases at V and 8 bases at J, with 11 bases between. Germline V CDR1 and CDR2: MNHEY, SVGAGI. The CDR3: CASRDYRKQYF. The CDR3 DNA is TGTGCCAGCAGGGACTACAGGAAGCAGTACTTC.

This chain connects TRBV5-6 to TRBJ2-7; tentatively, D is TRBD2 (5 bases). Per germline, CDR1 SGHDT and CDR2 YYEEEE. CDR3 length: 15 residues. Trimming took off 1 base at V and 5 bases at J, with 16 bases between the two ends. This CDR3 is CASSLLARADHEQYF. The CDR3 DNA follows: TGTGCCAGCAGCTTGTTGGCGCGGGCAGACCACGAGCAGTACTTC.

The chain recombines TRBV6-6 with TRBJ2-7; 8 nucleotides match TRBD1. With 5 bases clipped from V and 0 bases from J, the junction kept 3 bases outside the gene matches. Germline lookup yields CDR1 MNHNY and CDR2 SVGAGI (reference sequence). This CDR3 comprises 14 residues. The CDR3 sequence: CASSLTGDSYEQYF. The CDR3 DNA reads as TGTGCCAGCAGTCTGACAGGGGACTCCTACGAGCAGTACTTC.

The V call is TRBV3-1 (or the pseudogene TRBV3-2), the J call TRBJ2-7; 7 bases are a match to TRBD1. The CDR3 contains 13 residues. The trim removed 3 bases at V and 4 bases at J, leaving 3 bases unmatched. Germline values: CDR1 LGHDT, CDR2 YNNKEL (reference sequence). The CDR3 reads CASSQGTAYEQYF. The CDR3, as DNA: TGTGCCAGCAGCCAGGGGACAGCATACGAGCAGTACTTC.

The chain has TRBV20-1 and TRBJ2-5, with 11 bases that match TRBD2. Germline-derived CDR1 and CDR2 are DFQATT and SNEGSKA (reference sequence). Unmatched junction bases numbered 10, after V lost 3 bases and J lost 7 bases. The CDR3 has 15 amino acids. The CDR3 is CSASGVAGGQGTQYF. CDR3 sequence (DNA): TGCAGTGCTAGTGGGGTAGCGGGAGGGCAGGGGACCCAGTACTTC.

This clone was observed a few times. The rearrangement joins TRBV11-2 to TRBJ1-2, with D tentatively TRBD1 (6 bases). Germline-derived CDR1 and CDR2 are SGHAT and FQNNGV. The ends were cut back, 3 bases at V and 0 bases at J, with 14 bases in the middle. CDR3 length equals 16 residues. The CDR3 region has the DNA TGTGCCAGCAGCTTGGGCATAAGACAGGCTAACTATGGCTACACCTTC. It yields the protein CASSLGIRQANYGYTF.

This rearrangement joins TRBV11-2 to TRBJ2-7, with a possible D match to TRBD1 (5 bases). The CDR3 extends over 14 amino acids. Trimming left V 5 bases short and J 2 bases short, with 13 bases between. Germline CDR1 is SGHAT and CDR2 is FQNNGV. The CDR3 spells CASSRPDSPYEQYF. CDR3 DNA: TGTGCCAGCAGCCGGCCCGACAGTCCCTACGAGCAGTACTTC.

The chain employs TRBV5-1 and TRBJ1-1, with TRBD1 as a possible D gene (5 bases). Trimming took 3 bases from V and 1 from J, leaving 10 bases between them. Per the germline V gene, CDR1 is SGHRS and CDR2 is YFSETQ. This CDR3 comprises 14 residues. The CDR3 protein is CASSYDSPNTEAFF. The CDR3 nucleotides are TGCGCCAGCAGCTATGACAGCCCGAACACTGAAGCTTTCTTT.

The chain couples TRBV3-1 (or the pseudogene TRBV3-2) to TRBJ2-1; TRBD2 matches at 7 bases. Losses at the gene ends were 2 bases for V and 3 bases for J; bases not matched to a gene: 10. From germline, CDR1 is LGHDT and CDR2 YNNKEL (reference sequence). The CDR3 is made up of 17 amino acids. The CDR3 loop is CASSQQGRGLVYNEQFF. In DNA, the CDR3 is TGTGCCAGCAGCCAACAAGGTCGTGGACTAGTCTACAATGAGCAGTTCTTC.

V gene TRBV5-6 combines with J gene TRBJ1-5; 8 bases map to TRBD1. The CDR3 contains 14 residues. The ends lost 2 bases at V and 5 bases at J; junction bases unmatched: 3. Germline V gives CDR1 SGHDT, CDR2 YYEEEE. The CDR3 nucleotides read TGTGCCAGCAGCTTTAGCAGGGGGCATCAGCCCCAGCATTTT. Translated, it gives CASSFSRGHQPQHF.

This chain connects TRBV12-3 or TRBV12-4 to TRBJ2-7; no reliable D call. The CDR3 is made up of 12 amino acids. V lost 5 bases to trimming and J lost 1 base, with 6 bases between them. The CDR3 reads CASSPSSYEQYF. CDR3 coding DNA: TGTGCCAGCAGTCCGTCTTCCTACGAGCAGTACTTC.

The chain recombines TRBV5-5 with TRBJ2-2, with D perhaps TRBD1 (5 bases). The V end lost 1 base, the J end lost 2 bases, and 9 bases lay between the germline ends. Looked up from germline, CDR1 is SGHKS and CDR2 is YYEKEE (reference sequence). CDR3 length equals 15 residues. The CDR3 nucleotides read TGTGCCAGCAGCTTGACAGGACCCAACACCGGGGAGCTGTTTTTT. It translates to CASSLTGPNTGELFF. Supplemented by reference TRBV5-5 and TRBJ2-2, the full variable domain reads DAGVTQSPTHLIKTRGQQVTLRCSPISGHKSVSWYQQVLGQGPQFIFQYYEKEERGRGNFPDRFSARQFPNYSSELNVNALLLGDSALYLCASSLTGPNTGELFFGEGSRLTVL.

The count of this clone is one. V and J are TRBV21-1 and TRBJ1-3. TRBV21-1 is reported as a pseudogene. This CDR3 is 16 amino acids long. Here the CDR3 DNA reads TGTGCCAGCAGCAAAGGCGCGGGGCAAAAAGGAAACACCATATATTTT. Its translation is CASSKGAGQKGNTIYF.